The sequence of this T cell receptor beta chain was determined in a study of spatial heterogeneity in lung cancer. For this clonotype: This beta chain is an unintended read in a library built for alpha chains; its size means little.

TCRdb itself ran the 5' RACE reads through MiXCR, one entry per CDR3 protein. This table has thousands of distinct CDR3 sequences, roughly 55% appearing once. Stated time point: blood at routine non-recurrence follow-up after resection. Germline CDR1 is MRHNA and CDR2 is SNTAGT. The CDR3 consists of 13 residues. V shed 10 bases and J shed 4 bases, with 15 bases lying between them. This chain connects TRBV6-4 to TRBJ2-3; possibly TRBD2 for D (5 bases). This specimen was PBMCs, taken at follow-up. The source of this sequence is a female donor with early-stage non-small cell lung cancer. Here the CDR3 reads CATPDYGADTQYF. The CDR3 DNA is TGTGCCACCCCAGACTACGGGGCAGATACGCAGTATTTT.